This record concerns one TCR beta chain sequence. No antigen is known for it. Quantitative 5'-RACE was performed with molecular barcodes, and it yielded the TCR beta libraries. MiXCR, applied by TCRdb to the 5' RACE reads, yields one record per CDR3 protein. The sample consists of around 770,000 distinct CDR3 sequences, 12% of them appearing once. These data come from a study of CD8 T cells in ankylosing spondylitis. The study's findings and limits: Disease-linked clones were found to be CD8+ and relatively rare in peripheral blood. One TCR beta motif, made up of fewer than 10 highly homologous variants, appeared characteristic of ankylosing spondylitis blood. Earlier studies detected some motif variants in reactive arthritis synovial fluid and blood. Significant enrichment of disease-linked clones was reported in matched ankylosing spondylitis synovial fluid.

The CDR3 has 14 residues. Trimming pared 2 bases from V and 4 bases from J, leaving 11 bases between. CDR1 and CDR2 from the germline V gene are SGHRS and YFSETQ. This receptor was taken from a male donor with ankylosing spondylitis. The V gene is TRBV5-1, the J gene TRBJ2-3, with D tentatively TRBD1 (5 bases). Sequences were obtained from blood, either unsorted or a sorted T cell fraction (not recorded which). The CDR3 sequence is CASSFGAVSDTQYF. In nucleotides, the CDR3 is TGCGCCAGCAGCTTTGGGGCCGTTTCAGATACGCAGTATTTT.